This T cell receptor beta chain was captured in a study of blood T cell repertoires in COVID-19. In the original analysis: Reference gene primer amplification gave nucleated cell count estimates. Method: immunoSEQ multiplex PCR; TCRdb's copy keeps in-frame clones and lacks some. That table supplies the V and J calls and clone size; D and trimming were determined from the DNA. The repertoire holds some 130,000 clones, with roughly 86% as singletons. Those enrolled in Seattle joined during active infection and were followed longitudinally afterward. The CDR3 runs to 11 residues. The chain joins TRBV21-1 to TRBJ1-5. TRBV21-1 represents a pseudogene. Material: peripheral blood. The receptor was derived from a woman in her 70s with COVID-19, enrolled during active disease. In DNA form, the CDR3 reads TGTGCCAGGCTACTCCCCCCGCCCCAGCATTTT. Amino acids: CARLLPPPQHF.